This T cell receptor beta chain was captured in a study of graft-versus-host responses after intestinal transplantation. Study outcomes and limitations: The recipient marrow held GvH clones, and some of them showed up first in ileum or blood. Within allografts, high graft-versus-host to host-versus-graft clonal ratios were seen among patients with graft-donor T cell macrochimerism. There was an association between peak levels of circulating GvH clones and early post-transplant HvG declines.

CDR1 is LGHNA, CDR2 YNFKEQ, per germline. The length of the CDR3 is 16 residues. Germline trimming cut 0 bases from V and 4 bases from J; bases unmatched to any gene: 6. Assay used: immunoSEQ multiplex PCR; TCRdb lists only in-frame clones, some missing. The sample consists of approximately 82,000 clones, approximately 92% of them appearing once. Concerning this clone: Its antigen is still unknown.

This clonotype was sampled from a human donor who was the organ donor for an intestinal transplant. The sequences come from unstimulated CD8+ T cells sorted from spleen or lymph node cells, collected before transplant. The V gene is TRBV4-2, the J gene TRBJ2-7; 10 nucleotides align to TRBD2. The CDR3, as DNA: TGTGCCAGCAGCCAAGATTTTCTAGCGGGAGATTACGAGCAGTACTTC. This encodes CASSQDFLAGDYEQYF.